The rows below give T cell receptor beta chains drawn from one sample of a study of cytomegalovirus exposure and HLA in healthy donors. Profiling relied on immunoSEQ multiplex PCR, and the TCRdb table lists in-frame clones only, not all of them. The sample lists approximately 130,000 clones, more than 70% seen once, with 7.5% to 9.5% in the top ten. The sample consisted of PBMCs. Receptor source: a woman in her forties or fifties in good health and CMV-seropositive. CDR3s include the opening cysteine and the closing phenylalanine or tryptophan. A D gene is named only where the DNA matches it firmly. Not all rows give a size; the values are once, few, many and, for expanded clones, a class.

d_call: NA; v_call: TRBV14; cdr3_length: 15; j_call: TRBJ2-2; clone_size: NA; cdr3_nt: TGTGCCAGCAGCCAAGTCCATACAGGGACCGGGGAGCTGTTTTTT; cdr3_aa: CASSQVHTGTGELFF
d_call: NA; v_call: TRBV2; cdr3_length: 14; j_call: TRBJ2-1; clone_size: once; cdr3_nt: TGTGCCAGCAGTGAACAGGGGCCCTACAATGAGCAGTTCTTC; cdr3_aa: CASSEQGPYNEQFF
d_call: TRBD1; v_call: TRBV30; cdr3_length: 13; j_call: TRBJ1-6; clone_size: NA; cdr3_nt: TGTGCCTGGAGTGCTACAGGGGAATCACCCCTCCACTTT; cdr3_aa: CAWSATGESPLHF
d_call: NA; v_call: TRBV7-2; cdr3_length: 14; j_call: TRBJ1-1; clone_size: NA; cdr3_nt: TGTGCCAGCAGGGAGGGGTTTCGAGGCACTGAAGCTTTCTTT; cdr3_aa: CASREGFRGTEAFF
d_call: NA; v_call: TRBV5-5; cdr3_length: 16; j_call: TRBJ1-4; clone_size: NA; cdr3_nt: TGTGCCAGCAGCTGGAGAGGGCCGGCAACTAATGAAAAACTGTTTTTT; cdr3_aa: CASSWRGPATNEKLFF
d_call: TRBD2; v_call: TRBV7-2; cdr3_length: 15; j_call: TRBJ2-7; clone_size: NA; cdr3_nt: TGTGCCAGCAGCGCCCAGGGCACTAGCGGCTCCGAGCAGTACTTC; cdr3_aa: CASSAQGTSGSEQYF
d_call: NA; v_call: TRBV30; cdr3_length: 12; j_call: TRBJ1-5; clone_size: NA; cdr3_nt: TGTGCCTGGTCAGTGGGCAATCAGCCCCAGCATTTT; cdr3_aa: CAWSVGNQPQHF
d_call: NA; v_call: TRBV9; cdr3_length: 12; j_call: TRBJ2-3; clone_size: NA; cdr3_nt: TGTGCCAGCAGCGTTGGAGCAGATACGCAGTATTTT; cdr3_aa: CASSVGADTQYF
d_call: NA; v_call: TRBV7-2; cdr3_length: 14; j_call: TRBJ2-5; clone_size: NA; cdr3_nt: TGTGCCAGCAGCTTAGGGGGCGCGTCAGAGACCCAGTACTTC; cdr3_aa: CASSLGGASETQYF
d_call: NA; v_call: TRBV6-5; cdr3_length: 14; j_call: TRBJ2-5; clone_size: few; cdr3_nt: TGTGCCAGCAGTTACTCTCCAGTCTCCGGGGCCCAGTACTTC; cdr3_aa: CASSYSPVSGAQYF
d_call: NA; v_call: TRBV6-6; cdr3_length: 14; j_call: TRBJ1-4; clone_size: once; cdr3_nt: TGTGCCAGCAGACACAGGAGGGAAAGTGAAAAACTGTTTTTT; cdr3_aa: CASRHRRESEKLFF
d_call: NA; v_call: TRBV25-1; cdr3_length: 14; j_call: TRBJ1-1; clone_size: few; cdr3_nt: TGTGCCAGCAGTGAAAACAGGGTCGGCACTGAAGCTTTCTTT; cdr3_aa: CASSENRVGTEAFF
d_call: TRBD1; v_call: TRBV19; cdr3_length: 14; j_call: TRBJ2-3; clone_size: few; cdr3_nt: TGTGCCAGTAGGGGGACAGGGATCACAGATACGCAGTATTTT; cdr3_aa: CASRGTGITDTQYF
d_call: NA; v_call: TRBV27; cdr3_length: 13; j_call: TRBJ1-4; clone_size: once; cdr3_nt: TGTGCCAGCCGGGAGGGTCCGCGGGAAAAACTGTTTTTT; cdr3_aa: CASREGPREKLFF
d_call: NA; v_call: TRBV7-8; cdr3_length: 15; j_call: TRBJ1-1; clone_size: NA; cdr3_nt: TGTGCCAGCAGCTTAGACAGTGGAACCTACACTGAAGCTTTCTTT; cdr3_aa: CASSLDSGTYTEAFF
d_call: NA; v_call: TRBV15; cdr3_length: 17; j_call: TRBJ1-5; clone_size: NA; cdr3_nt: TGTGCCACCAGCAGAGATTTCAGGGCGGATAGCAATCAGCCCCAGCATTTT; cdr3_aa: CATSRDFRADSNQPQHF
d_call: NA; v_call: TRBV18; cdr3_length: 12; j_call: TRBJ1-1; clone_size: NA; cdr3_nt: TGTGCCAGCTCACCAACAGACCCTGAAGCTTTCTTT; cdr3_aa: CASSPTDPEAFF
d_call: NA; v_call: TRBV7-9; cdr3_length: 15; j_call: TRBJ1-2; clone_size: NA; cdr3_nt: TGTGCCAGCAGCTCCACCGGGGGACCCAACTATGGCTACACCTTC; cdr3_aa: CASSSTGGPNYGYTF
d_call: NA; v_call: TRBV7-9; cdr3_length: 12; j_call: TRBJ1-2; clone_size: NA; cdr3_nt: TGTGCCAGCAGCTTAGGGGCAGATGGCTACACCTTC; cdr3_aa: CASSLGADGYTF
d_call: TRBD2; v_call: TRBV4-3; cdr3_length: 15; j_call: TRBJ2-7; clone_size: NA; cdr3_nt: TGCGCCAGCAGCCAAGATGCCAGCGGGGCCTACGAGCAGTACTTC; cdr3_aa: CASSQDASGAYEQYF
d_call: NA; v_call: TRBV4-3; cdr3_length: 18; j_call: TRBJ2-1; clone_size: NA; cdr3_nt: TGCGCCAGCAGCCAAGATCCCAGGGGCACTAGCTCCTACAATGAGCAGTTCTTC; cdr3_aa: CASSQDPRGTSSYNEQFF
d_call: TRBD2; v_call: TRBV5-1; cdr3_length: 15; j_call: TRBJ2-7; clone_size: NA; cdr3_nt: TGCGCCAGCAGCTTAGGCGGGGGTGTATCCTACGAGCAGTACTTC; cdr3_aa: CASSLGGGVSYEQYF
d_call: NA; v_call: TRBV30; cdr3_length: 12; j_call: TRBJ1-5; clone_size: NA; cdr3_nt: TGTGCCTGGAGTGGGGCGAATCAGCCCCAGCATTTT; cdr3_aa: CAWSGANQPQHF
d_call: NA; v_call: TRBV5-8; cdr3_length: 13; j_call: TRBJ1-1; clone_size: NA; cdr3_nt: TGTGCCAGCAGCTTGGAGCTTAACACTGAAGCTTTCTTT; cdr3_aa: CASSLELNTEAFF
d_call: NA; v_call: TRBV13; cdr3_length: 16; j_call: TRBJ1-2; clone_size: once; cdr3_nt: TGTGCCAGCAGCCCCTCCGGAGGGGCACCCTGGCAAGGCTACACCTTC; cdr3_aa: CASSPSGGAPWQGYTF
d_call: NA; v_call: TRBV2; cdr3_length: 13; j_call: TRBJ1-1; clone_size: NA; cdr3_nt: TGTGCCAGCAGTAACCAGGGGAACACTGAAGCTTTCTTT; cdr3_aa: CASSNQGNTEAFF
d_call: NA; v_call: TRBV2; cdr3_length: 13; j_call: TRBJ1-1; clone_size: few; cdr3_nt: TGTGCCAGCAGTGAAGGTGCGGGCACTGAAGCTTTCTTT; cdr3_aa: CASSEGAGTEAFF
d_call: TRBD1; v_call: TRBV4-3; cdr3_length: 16; j_call: TRBJ1-2; clone_size: NA; cdr3_nt: TGCGCCAGCAGCCAACATCCACAGGGGGCTGGCGATGGCTACACCTTC; cdr3_aa: CASSQHPQGAGDGYTF
d_call: NA; v_call: TRBV27; cdr3_length: 16; j_call: TRBJ1-5; clone_size: once; cdr3_nt: TGTGCCAGCAGTTTATTCGGGACGGGGAGGAATCAGCCCCAGCATTTT; cdr3_aa: CASSLFGTGRNQPQHF
d_call: NA; v_call: TRBV5-1; cdr3_length: 13; j_call: TRBJ2-1; clone_size: NA; cdr3_nt: TGCGCCAGCAGCTTGGCCAGGTACAATGAGCAGTTCTTC; cdr3_aa: CASSLARYNEQFF
d_call: NA; v_call: TRBV30; cdr3_length: 10; j_call: TRBJ2-2; clone_size: NA; cdr3_nt: TGTGCCTGTTCGGGCGGGGAGCTGTTTTTT; cdr3_aa: CACSGGELFF
d_call: NA; v_call: TRBV18; cdr3_length: 13; j_call: TRBJ1-4; clone_size: NA; cdr3_nt: TGTGCCAGCTCAACAACGGGACTCGAAAAACTGTTTTTT; cdr3_aa: CASSTTGLEKLFF
d_call: NA; v_call: TRBV4-1; cdr3_length: 18; j_call: TRBJ1-5; clone_size: NA; cdr3_nt: TGCGCCAGCAGCCATTACCTACGGGTCGGAGGGGTCAATCAGCCCCAGCATTTT; cdr3_aa: CASSHYLRVGGVNQPQHF